This T cell receptor (beta chain) was identified in a study of cytomegalovirus exposure and HLA in healthy donors. Study outcomes and limitations: Rare TCR sequences predominated, though certain public TCRs were found in many donors. Cytomegalovirus association was assigned to under 200 TCR beta chains. That first-cohort TCR clusters tended to co-occur in the 120 or so validation repertoires was found in a later analysis. Three CMV-associated chains were confirmed in vitro to be specific for CMV antigens.

Only in-frame clones appear in the TCRdb table, and some are missing; sequencing was by immunoSEQ multiplex PCR. This sample yields around 250,000 clones, of which 90% are seen a single time; 0.37% belongs to the top ten. Details on this clone: Antigen unknown.

Sequencing input: PBMCs. This clonotype originated in a woman aged 18-29 years in good health and CMV-seronegative.

The CDR3 bases are TGCGCCAGCAGAGGGACTGGAAGCTACGAGCAGTACTTC. Amino acids: CASRGTGSYEQYF. This chain uses TRBV10-2 with TRBJ2-7, with D maybe TRBD2 (6 bases). Germline CDR1 and CDR2: WSHSY and SAAADI. Deletions cut 6 bases from V and 3 bases from J, with 12 bases between. The CDR3 extends over 13 amino acids.